The 28 T cell receptor beta chains below all came from one sample that was sequenced in a study of control samples from healthy donors and cancer patients. Sequencing was performed with immunoSEQ multiplex PCR; in TCRdb, only in-frame clones are kept and a portion is missing. The table has about 84,000 clones, around 83% seen once. Sequences were obtained from PBMCs. These receptors all come from a man between 60 and 70 years old with head and neck cancer.

J is TRBJ1-1 and V is TRBV10-1; no definite D call. The CDR3 is 13 amino acids. The V gene lost 6 bases and the J gene lost 6 bases, with 14 bases spanning the gap. Germline V gene data show CDR1 as WNHNN and CDR2 as SYGVQD (reference sequence). CDR3 nucleotides: TGCGCCAGCAGGCAAAGCGGTACCGCTGAAGCTTTCTTT. It codes for CASRQSGTAEAFF.

Only one count was recorded for this clone. The gene calls are TRBV15 and TRBJ1-4; the D is unclear. The CDR3 extends over 15 amino acids. Trimming cost V 6 bases and J 4 bases, with 15 bases left between them. The germline V gene encodes CDR1 LNHNV and CDR2 YYDKDF (reference sequence). The CDR3, as DNA: TGTGCCACCAGGGAACAAACAAGCTTTAATGAAAAACTGTTTTTT. It yields the protein CATREQTSFNEKLFF.

As to this clone: The sample has other DNA sequences that encode this CDR3 too. CDR3 loop: CASSFRGLETQYF. CDR3 bases: TGTGCCAGCAGCTTTCGAGGTTTGGAGACCCAGTACTTC. The chain couples TRBV11-2 to TRBJ2-5; no reliable D call. CDR3 length: 13 amino acids. CDR1 SGHAT and CDR2 FQNNGV come from the germline V gene. Between the trimmed V and J ends, which lost 3 bases and 5 bases, there was a span of 10 bases.

This chain connects TRBV19 to TRBJ1-1; the D gene is possibly TRBD1 (5 bases). The V and J ends lost 2 bases and 4 bases respectively, with 20 bases between them. Per the germline V gene, CDR1 is LNHDA and CDR2 is SQIVND (reference sequence). The CDR3 spans 17 residues. CDR3: CASSISGWESQGTEAFF. The CDR3 nucleotides read TGTGCCAGTAGTATATCGGGATGGGAGTCCCAGGGCACTGAAGCTTTCTTT.

The V call is TRBV5-1, the J call TRBJ2-1; D not certain. Looked up from germline, CDR1 is SGHRS and CDR2 is YFSETQ. Trimming left V 0 bases short and J 5 bases short, with 6 bases between. CDR3 length: 13 residues. The CDR3 coding sequence is TGCGCCAGCAGCTTGGGGCTCAACAATGAGCAGTTCTTC. This gives the protein CASSLGLNNEQFF.

This chain links TRBV28 with TRBJ1-2, with D perhaps TRBD1 (6 bases). CDR1 and CDR2 from the germline V gene are MDHEN and SYDVKM. Trimming removed 5 bases at V and 5 bases at J, with 18 bases between. The CDR3 runs 15 residues. The CDR3 DNA follows: TGTGCCAGCAGTAACGCCAACAGAAGGGGGTATGGCTACACCTTC. Its protein is CASSNANRRGYGYTF.

The V gene is TRBV19, the J gene TRBJ1-3; TRBD1 matches 7 bases. The CDR3 runs to 16 residues. Germline values: CDR1 LNHDA, CDR2 SQIVND (reference sequence). V lost 5 bases to trimming and J lost 0 bases; unmatched junction nucleotides: 7. The CDR3 bases are TGTGCCAGTAGTGCCGGGACAGCCAACTCTGGAAACACCATATATTTT. Translated: CASSAGTANSGNTIYF.

V is TRBV19 and J is TRBJ2-7, with TRBD1 matching 9 bases. The CDR3 has 15 amino acids. Germline CDR1 LNHDA, CDR2 SQIVND (reference sequence). V lost 4 bases, J lost 4 bases, and 8 bases stayed unmatched. The CDR3 DNA reads as TGTGCCAGTAGTACAGCGGGACAGGGCGTTTACGAGCAGTACTTC. It is translated as CASSTAGQGVYEQYF.

The J gene is TRBJ2-3, the V gene TRBV6-5, with D maybe TRBD1 (6 bases). Germline CDR1 MNHEY, CDR2 SVGAGI. V lost 0 bases and J lost 3, with 13 bases in between. The CDR3 is 16 residues long. This CDR3 is CASSYSGGERTDTQYF. In DNA form, the CDR3 reads TGTGCCAGCAGTTACTCAGGGGGAGAACGGACAGATACGCAGTATTTT.

The chain employs TRBV10-3 and TRBJ2-1; 7 bases align to TRBD2. V lost 2 bases and J lost 8; bases outside the gene matches: 15. This CDR3 region has 17 residues. Germline CDR1 reads ENHRY; CDR2 reads SYGVKD. CDR3 DNA: TGTGCCATCAGTGAGAGCCTAGCGGTTCTTGCCGGTGATGAGCAGTTCTTC. This sequence encodes CAISESLAVLAGDEQFF.

This chain uses TRBV4-1 with TRBJ2-1; 7 bases align to TRBD2. J was trimmed by 6 bases and V by 0 bases; bases with no gene match: 17. This CDR3 contains 19 residues. CDR1 and CDR2 from the germline V gene are MGHRA and YSYEKL. This CDR3 is CASSQDLVRLARGGNEQFF. The CDR3, as DNA: TGCGCCAGCAGCCAAGATCTAGTGAGACTAGCCCGAGGAGGCAATGAGCAGTTCTTC.

The rearrangement uses TRBV18 and TRBJ2-2, with D possibly matching TRBD2 (6 bases). This CDR3 is built from 15 residues. V was trimmed by 3 bases and J by 4 bases, leaving 12 bases between them. Germline lookup yields CDR1 KGHSH and CDR2 LQKENI. In DNA, the CDR3 is TGTGCCAGCTCACCCGCGGGGAGAATCACCGGGGAGCTGTTTTTT. Translation gives CASSPAGRITGELFF. Full variable domain (missing parts from reference TRBV18 and TRBJ2-2): NAGVMQNPRHLVRRRGQEARLRCSPMKGHSHVYWYRQLPEEGLKFMVYLQKENIIDESGMPKERFSAEFPKEGPSILRIQQVVRGDSAAYFCASSPAGRITGELFFGEGSRLTVL.

By proportion, this clone is medium-sized. CDR3 sequence: CASSLVQGGGYGYTF. The CDR3 region has the DNA TGTGCCAGCAGCTTAGTCCAGGGTGGAGGCTATGGCTACACCTTC. This chain uses TRBV11-2 with TRBJ1-2, with D maybe TRBD1 (5 bases). The V end was cut by 1 base, the J end by 4 bases, with 13 bases between. The CDR3 is 15 amino acids. CDR1 and CDR2 from the germline V gene are SGHAT and FQNNGV.

The V call is TRBV5-1, the J call TRBJ2-1; TRBD2 aligns across 13 bases. In germline, CDR1 is SGHRS, CDR2 YFSETQ. Trimming removed 4 bases from V and 8 bases from J; junction bases left unmatched: 6. The CDR3 extends over 15 amino acids. The CDR3 DNA is TGCGCCAGCAGCCCGGGACTAGCGGGAACCTATGAGCAGTTCTTC. The encoded protein is CASSPGLAGTYEQFF.

This chain uses TRBV6-2 or TRBV6-3 with TRBJ1-1; 9 nucleotides agree with TRBD1. This CDR3 region has 16 residues. Germline values: CDR1 MNHEY, CDR2 SVGEGT. The V segment lost 6 bases and the J segment 4 bases; nucleotides outside the gene matches: 12. The CDR3 sequence: CASSPQGAGRSTEAFF. The CDR3 bases are TGTGCCAGCAGCCCACAGGGGGCCGGGAGGTCCACTGAAGCTTTCTTT.

This rearrangement joins TRBV12-5 to TRBJ2-7; 8 nucleotides line up with TRBD1. V dropped 2 bases and J dropped 7; count of bases not matched to a gene: 1. Looked up from germline, CDR1 is LGHNT and CDR2 is FRNRAP. The CDR3 covers 12 residues. CDR3 sequence: CASGLTGGEQYF. The CDR3 DNA is TGTGCTAGTGGTTTGACAGGGGGGGAGCAGTACTTC. Full variable domain (missing parts from reference TRBV12-5 and TRBJ2-7): DARVTQTPRHKVTEMGQEVTMRCQPILGHNTVFWYRQTMMQGLELLAYFRNRAPLDDSGMPKDRFSAEMPDATLATLKIQPSEPRDSAVYFCASGLTGGEQYFGPGTRLTVT.

The chain carries TRBV5-1 and TRBJ1-6; tentatively, D is TRBD1 (5 bases). Germline-derived CDR1 and CDR2 are SGHRS and YFSETQ. V lost 6 bases, J lost 7 bases, and 11 bases lay in between. This CDR3 has 13 residues. CDR3 in DNA: TGCGCCAGCAAGGGTTCAGGGAATTCACCCCTCCACTTT. This encodes CASKGSGNSPLHF.

The chain employs TRBV18 and TRBJ1-2, with 7 bases aligning to TRBD1. The CDR3 has 16 amino acids. The junction had 13 bases not matched to a gene; V was cut back by 1 base and J by 8 bases. Germline CDR1 reads KGHSH; CDR2 reads LQKENI. The CDR3 nucleotides read TGTGCCAGCTCACCACAGTCGGGACAGCCTGTTGGGGGCTACACCTTC. Its protein is CASSPQSGQPVGGYTF. Filled out from reference TRBV18 and TRBJ1-2, the complete variable domain reads NAGVMQNPRHLVRRRGQEARLRCSPMKGHSHVYWYRQLPEEGLKFMVYLQKENIIDESGMPKERFSAEFPKEGPSILRIQQVVRGDSAAYFCASSPQSGQPVGGYTFGSGTRLTVV.

V usage is TRBV7-8 and J usage is TRBJ2-7; 7 bases map to TRBD2. This CDR3 spans 14 amino acids. Germline loops: CDR1 SGHVS, CDR2 FQNEAQ. With V trimmed by 2 bases and J by 2 bases, 3 bases remained unmatched. For the CDR3, the DNA is TGTGCCAGCAGCTTAATCGGGGGGACCTACGAGCAGTACTTC. It encodes CASSLIGGTYEQYF.

V and J are TRBV19 and TRBJ2-7; TRBD2 matches 13 bases. The germline V gene encodes CDR1 LNHDA and CDR2 SQIVND (reference sequence). J was trimmed by 2 bases and V by 3 bases; bases with no gene match: 1. The CDR3 totals 15 residues. For the CDR3, the DNA is TGTGCCAGTAGTATTGGACTAGCGGGGGCCTACGAGCAGTACTTC. Translating it yields CASSIGLAGAYEQYF.

This rearrangement joins TRBV18 to TRBJ2-2; 9 nucleotides match TRBD2. Losses at the gene ends were 4 bases for V and 6 bases for J; bases not matched to a gene: 6. Germline assignment: CDR1 KGHSH and CDR2 LQKENI. CDR3 length: 15 residues. CDR3 nucleotide sequence: TGTGCCAGCTCACTGGGACTAGCTTCTTCCGGGGAGCTGTTTTTT. This sequence encodes CASSLGLASSGELFF.

The CDR3 coding sequence is TGTGCCAGCAGCGTAGTTCAAGCGGGCTCTTATAGCTCCTACAATGAGCAGTTCTTC. The encoded protein is CASSVVQAGSYSSYNEQFF. V usage is TRBV9 and J usage is TRBJ2-1; D perhaps matches TRBD2 (6 bases). CDR1 is SGDLS and CDR2 is YYNGEE in the germline V gene. The V gene lost 0 bases and the J gene lost 0 bases, with 19 bases spanning the gap. CDR3 length equals 19 residues.

The chain is built from TRBV24-1 and TRBJ1-4, with D hard to call. V gave up 5 bases and J gave up 4 bases, with 4 bases separating them. This CDR3 region has 12 residues. Germline V gene data show CDR1 as KGHDR and CDR2 as SFDVKD. CDR3 sequence reads: CATSAGNEKLFF. DNA of the CDR3: TGTGCCACCAGTGCCGGTAATGAAAAACTGTTTTTT.

The rearrangement joins TRBV7-2 to TRBJ1-6; D is uncertain. Trimming took off 4 bases at V and 12 bases at J, with 19 bases between the two ends. Per germline, CDR1 SGHTA and CDR2 FQGNSA. The CDR3 consists of 15 residues. Here the CDR3 reads CASSSGPTMLEPLHF. DNA of the CDR3: TGTGCCAGCAGCTCCGGACCGACTATGTTAGAACCCCTCCACTTT. Full variable domain (missing parts from reference TRBV7-2 and TRBJ1-6): GAGVSQSPSNKVTEKGKDVELRCDPISGHTALYWYRQSLGQGLEFLIYFQGNSAPDKSGLPSDRFSAERTGGSVSTLTIQRTQQEDSAVYLCASSSGPTMLEPLHFGNGTRLTVT.

The chain uses TRBV6-6 and TRBJ2-7; tentative D call: TRBD1 (6 bases). From germline, CDR1 is MNHNY and CDR2 SVGAGI (reference sequence). Trimming stripped 7 bases from V and 2 bases from J, with 18 bases between. The CDR3 length is 15 residues. The CDR3 sequence: CASTLDQSGAYEQYF. CDR3 nucleotide sequence: TGTGCCAGCACCCTAGATCAGTCAGGGGCCTACGAGCAGTACTTC.

This clone was recorded once. The chain combines TRBV7-9 with TRBJ2-4, with TRBD2 identical over 10 bases. This CDR3 comprises 16 residues. Losses at the gene ends were 5 bases for V and 0 bases for J; bases not matched to a gene: 4. Looked up from germline, CDR1 is SEHNR and CDR2 is FQNEAQ (reference sequence). This CDR3 reads CASSGTSGVAKNIQYF. The CDR3 DNA follows: TGTGCCAGCAGCGGCACTAGCGGGGTAGCCAAAAACATTCAGTACTTC.

The chain recombines TRBV7-9 with TRBJ1-5; D gene uncertain. From germline, CDR1 is SEHNR and CDR2 FQNEAQ (reference sequence). V lost 2 bases to trimming and J lost 4 bases, with 6 bases between them. The CDR3 loop spans 13 amino acids. The DNA for the CDR3 is TGTGCCAGCAGCTTATCCTCTAATCAGCCCCAGCATTTT. This gives the protein CASSLSSNQPQHF.

This clone was detected a few times. The chain uses TRBV30 and TRBJ1-6; no firm D call. The length of the CDR3 is 15 residues. V was clipped by 3 bases and J by 0 bases, with 9 bases between them. Germline V gives CDR1 GTSNPN, CDR2 SVGIG (reference sequence). The chain's CDR3 is CAWRNRGSYNSPLHF. The CDR3 DNA follows: TGTGCCTGGAGAAACCGAGGCTCCTATAATTCACCCCTCCACTTT.